This T cell receptor (beta chain) originates from a study of beta chain features in type 1 diabetes. Study results and caveats: Researchers cautioned that cDNA sequencing could over-represent cells with high TCR expression. The influence of HLA type on TCRB rearrangement stayed undetermined. Moderate but significant shortening of TCRB CDR3s was recorded in all four CD4+ subsets from Type 1 diabetes patients. Among type 1 diabetes patients, VDJ junctions had fewer insertions and more deletions.

For this clone: What it recognizes is unknown.

V was shortened by 5 bases and J by 1 base, with 16 bases between the two germline ends. The germline V gene has CDR1 SGHDN and CDR2 FVKESK. There are 16 residues in the CDR3. Expressed TCRB transcripts were sequenced, since all the RNA that had been isolated was reverse transcribed. The assay was immunoSEQ multiplex PCR, and TCRdb's table has in-frame clones only and misses some. Among over 650,000 clones listed, 11% to 15% were seen once. The specimen sequenced was naive CD4+ T cells from blood. This receptor was taken from a man aged 18 to 29 with type 1 diabetes. The rearrangement joins TRBV14 to TRBJ2-3, with D possibly TRBD2 on 6 matching bases. The CDR3 bases are TGTGCCAGCAGCATCCGGGCCTCGGGAGGCACAGATACGCAGTATTTT. Residues: CASSIRASGGTDTQYF.